The present T cell receptor (beta chain) was sequenced within a study of vaccination effects on CD4 cells after COVID-19 (dated by TCRdb to 2021 to 2024). Broadly, across the study: Each participant got two doses of an mRNA SARS-CoV-2 vaccine, either BNT162b2 or mRNA-1273. In both COVID-19 convalescent patients and infection-naive vaccine recipients, the study compared SARS-CoV-2 spike-specific CD4+ TCR repertoires from before mRNA vaccination with those from after it. The full study included around ten COVID-19 convalescent patients and a handful of SARS-CoV-2-naive healthy vaccine recipients. Cultures from other donors in the study were sequenced with the Oncomine TCR Beta short-read assay on an Illumina iSeq 100.

According to the germline V gene, CDR1 reads SGHTA and CDR2 reads FQGTGA. Measured from the cysteine to the phenylalanine, the CDR3 is 14 residues long. Only the CDR3 DNA stays, 42 bases, in frame from base 1. Trimming costs V 6 bases and J 1 base, and their ends lie 9 bases apart. The ViraFEST assay stimulated PBMC with viral peptide pools and then used TCR sequencing to identify antigen-specific CD4+ T cell clonotypes by expansion. After around 11 days of culture, CD4+ T cells were isolated with the EasySep CD4+ T cell isolation kit. None of the healthy vaccine recipients had a prior SARS-CoV-2 infection, which was confirmed by nucleocapsid antibody tests that came back negative both before and after vaccination. A few million PBMC per well were cultured with 9 to 10 ug/ml peptides in IMDM containing approximately 4.6% human AB serum, about 9.6 IU/ml IL-2 and gentamicin. On days 3 and 7, half of the culture medium was replaced with fresh IL-2-containing medium. Each peptide stimulation condition was cultured in triplicate wells unless otherwise noted. Using Ficoll-Paque Plus gradient centrifugation, PBMC were separated from whole blood and then either used fresh or cryopreserved at -140C. The overlapping peptide pools covered the spike proteins of SARS-CoV-2 and of the common cold coronaviruses HCoV-NL63, HCoV-OC43 and HCoV-229E. The QIAamp micro DNA kit was used to extract genomic DNA from the cultured CD4+ T cells.

The study at large found these results: Marked clonal contraction was observed in both infection-induced and vaccine-induced clones at late post-vaccination timepoints, consistent with waning T cell responses. The study was limited by a small number of convalescent patients and lacked early post-infection timepoints. In healthy vaccine recipients, vaccine-induced clones were almost all SARS-CoV-2 mono-reactive, with only 1 of 255 cross-reactive with common cold coronaviruses.

This clone appeared a few times. This clone's antigen is unknown. The input lacks base qualities; no much larger clone sits a single base away. The library was built by means of the immunoSEQ multiplex PCR assay. TCR beta CDR3 sequencing was performed on DNA from the cultured, isolated CD4+ T cells. Concerning the study's data processing: Non-productive TCR sequences were removed, reads were trimmed to the CDR3 region, and CDR3s of at least 7 amino acids were retained. Antigen-specific clonotypes were identified using the MANAFEST web app by comparison of expansion in peptide wells against reference cultures. To be called positive, a clone needed expansion at FDR<0.05 compared with the reference and with all other wells, an odds ratio greater than 5, and a frequency greater than 0.1% in two replicate wells. Clonotypes significantly expanded in SARS-CoV-2 spike wells and in at least one common cold coronavirus spike condition were defined as cross-reactive. CDR3 similarity was assessed by Levenshtein distance using the stringdist R package, and unrooted trees were constructed with ape in R 3.6.1. This immuneACCESS table, as held by TCRdb, lists in-frame sequences with V and J called but not all clones. Of the missing ones, under half trace to an unresolved V gene in checked studies; the others have no known cause. The D gene and trimming were derived from the DNA, and the V and J assignments and clone size from that table. The sample table lists approximately 68,000 clones, around 76% of them with a count of one. 10% of the sample is in the top ten clones.

This sequence originates from a human donor who received a COVID-19 vaccine. The specimen was CD4+ T cells from PBMCs cultured with SARS-CoV-2 spike peptides, collected before COVID-19 vaccination. The sample's cell subset or site, from its label and the paper: SARS-CoV-2 spike overlapping peptide pool stimulation. The chain employs TRBV7-3 and TRBJ2-2; TRBD2 might be the D gene, on 6 matching bases. The CDR3 region reads CASRPGGNTGELFF. The DNA reads as follows: TGTGCCAGCAGACCCGGGGGGAACACCGGGGAGCTGTTTTTT.